This T cell receptor beta chain was sequenced for a study of cytotoxic CD8 clonotypes in ibrutinib-treated CLL. Comments on this clone: Its antigen is unknown.

V lost 3 bases to trimming and J lost 5 bases, with 10 bases between them. The CDR3 has 13 residues. In germline, CDR1 is KGHSH, CDR2 LQKENI. Libraries were prepared by immunoSEQ multiplex PCR; TCRdb keeps only in-frame clonotypes and omits some of them. The sample holds 110,000 to 150,000 clones; about 80% are singletons and the top ten take less than 30%. General study points: Private clonotypes, not public ones, expanded at ibrutinib response.

Sequenced material: PBMCs, taken after 12 months of ibrutinib treatment. The genes are TRBV18 and TRBJ1-1; unclear D gene. The clonotype was recovered from a human donor with chronic lymphocytic leukemia. The CDR3 sequence is CASSPGRRTEAFF. The DNA of the CDR3 is TGTGCCAGCTCACCCGGCCGGCGGACTGAAGCTTTCTTT.